This T cell receptor beta chain was sequenced in a study of cytomegalovirus exposure and HLA in healthy donors. Study-level findings and limits: There were over 150 TCR beta chains listed as cytomegalovirus-associated.

Healthy people donating bone marrow made up the donors. This clone has just one count. No antigen is known for it. This CDR3 spans 15 amino acids. The germline V gene has CDR1 LGHNA and CDR2 YSLEER. The V end lost 0 bases, the J end lost 4 bases, and 12 bases lay between the germline ends. The PCR ran on 60 Vbeta and 13 Jbeta primers. The data were produced by immunoSEQ multiplex PCR, yet TCRdb's version contains in-frame clones alone and is incomplete. The sample shows roughly 150,000 clones, less than 85% of them seen only once. The chain is built from TRBV4-3 and TRBJ1-2; D unclear. The sample comprised PBMCs. The TCR sequence derives from a woman aged 45-65 years in good health and CMV-seropositive. In DNA form, the CDR3 reads TGCGCCAGCAGCCAAGACAGTAAAGGAGGCTATGGCTACACCTTC. Its translation: CASSQDSKGGYGYTF.